Listed below are T cell receptor beta chains from one sample, sequenced in a study of blood T cell repertoires in COVID-19. TCRdb's table, derived via immunoSEQ multiplex PCR, lists solely in-frame clones and lacks some. The data show 150,000 or so clones, over 80% seen once. Source material: PBMCs or T cells enriched from blood (not recorded which). The receptor set was obtained from a woman aged 50 to 65 who had been exposed to COVID-19. The CDR3 runs from the conserved cysteine through the conserved F or W. Fields, in order: J gene, clone size, V gene, D gene, CDR3 DNA, CDR3 protein. A D gene is named only where the DNA matches it firmly. The size field is filled for only some rows; it gives once, few, many or a size class.

TRBJ2-5,NA,TRBV7-2,TRBD2,TGTGCCAGCAGCTCGCCAACTAGCGGGAGAGAGACCCAGTACTTC,CASSSPTSGRETQYF
TRBJ1-2,NA,TRBV30,TRBD1,TGTGCCTTCTCAGGGGGTGGATATGGCTACACCTTC,CAFSGGGYGYTF
TRBJ2-1,NA,TRBV7-6,NA,TGTGCCAGCAGCCACCTTTCCGACGCGGATGTTTTTGGTGAGCAGTTCTTC,CASSHLSDADVFGEQFF
TRBJ2-7,NA,TRBV28,NA,TGTGCCAGCAGTCTTCCCCCCTACGAGCAGTACTTC,CASSLPPYEQYF
TRBJ2-7,many,TRBV6-1,TRBD2,TGTGCCAGCAGTGAAGGGACTAGCGGGGGGAACGAGCAGTACTTC,CASSEGTSGGNEQYF
TRBJ2-7,few,TRBV7-9,TRBD1,TGTGCCAGCAGCTACCGGGACAGGGCCTACGAGCAGTACTTC,CASSYRDRAYEQYF
TRBJ2-5,NA,TRBV5-4,TRBD1,TGTGCCAGCAGCTTCGCCGGGACAGGTCTCCTAGAGACCCAGTACTTC,CASSFAGTGLLETQYF
TRBJ1-4,NA,TRBV5-1,TRBD1,TGCGCCAGCAGGGCTACAGGGGCGGAAAAACTGTTTTTT,CASRATGAEKLFF
TRBJ2-7,NA,TRBV10-2,NA,TGCGCCAGCAGTGTGCAGGGCGAGCAGTACTTC,CASSVQGEQYF
TRBJ2-5,NA,TRBV3-1/TRBV3-2,TRBD2,TGTGCCAGCGCCCATCCTTCCCGGGGGGACCAAGAGACCCAGTACTTC,CASAHPSRGDQETQYF
TRBJ1-6,NA,TRBV30,NA,TGTGCCTGGAGAACAGGGTTCGGGTCACCCCTCCACTTT,CAWRTGFGSPLHF
TRBJ2-2,NA,TRBV4-1,NA,TGCGCCAGCAGCCAAGGTACGGGGAATGCCTGGGAGAACACCGGGGAGCTGTTTTTT,CASSQGTGNAWENTGELFF
TRBJ2-3,few,TRBV7-7,NA,TGTGCTAGCAGCTTGGGGGGGCCAGATACGCAGTATTTT,CASSLGGPDTQYF
TRBJ2-2,NA,TRBV10-3,NA,TGTGCCATCAGTGAGGGCGGGGGCATTAACACCGGGGAGCTGTTTTTT,CAISEGGGINTGELFF
TRBJ2-3,NA,TRBV5-1,TRBD1,TGCGCCAGCAGCTTGGAGGGGGCCAGCGCAGATACGCAGTATTTT,CASSLEGASADTQYF
TRBJ2-1,NA,TRBV27,TRBD1,TGTGCCAGCAGTTACCTCGGACAGGGGGTTCACAATGAGCAGTTCTTC,CASSYLGQGVHNEQFF
TRBJ1-5,NA,TRBV20-1,TRBD1,TGCAGTGCTAGTCTAGGGGGCGGGAGCAATCAGCCCCAGCATTTT,CSASLGGGSNQPQHF
TRBJ2-1,NA,TRBV7-2,NA,TGTGCCAGCAGCTTTGAACTACTCTACAATGAGCAGTTCTTC,CASSFELLYNEQFF
TRBJ1-2,NA,TRBV6-5,NA,TGTGCCAGCAGCCCCGTTCAGGGAAGGGGCTACACCTTC,CASSPVQGRGYTF
TRBJ1-6,NA,TRBV28,TRBD1,TGTGCCAGCAGTTTACCCGGACAGGGGTTACCCCTCCACTTT,CASSLPGQGLPLHF
TRBJ1-2,NA,TRBV9,TRBD1,TGTGCCAGCAGCGTAGTCTCCTGGACAGGACCTCCTTATGGCTACACCTTC,CASSVVSWTGPPYGYTF
TRBJ2-7,NA,TRBV30,TRBD2,TGTGCCTGGAGTCGGACTAGCCGAACAGCCGAGCAGTACTTC,CAWSRTSRTAEQYF
TRBJ1-2,NA,TRBV5-1,TRBD1,TGCGCCAGCAGCTTGGGGGCCGGGACAGGGGACTATGGCTACACCTTC,CASSLGAGTGDYGYTF
TRBJ1-5,NA,TRBV14,NA,TGTGCCAGCCTTTTGGGAGGGTACAATCAGCCCCAGCATTTT,CASLLGGYNQPQHF
TRBJ1-1,NA,TRBV6-5,TRBD1,TGTGCCAGCAGGAATATAGGGGGCTTGGACACTGAAGCTTTCTTT,CASRNIGGLDTEAFF
TRBJ1-2,NA,TRBV2,TRBD1,TGTGCCAGCAGTGAAGGGGACAGGGACTATGGCTACACCTTC,CASSEGDRDYGYTF
TRBJ2-5,NA,TRBV5-5,NA,TGTGCCAGCAGCTTGGCCCCAAGGACGGGGGAGTACTTC,CASSLAPRTGEYF
TRBJ1-1,once,TRBV4-3,NA,TGCGCCAGCAGCCAAGATCCTCTCACTGAAGCTTTCTTT,CASSQDPLTEAFF
TRBJ2-7,NA,TRBV27,NA,TGTGCCAGCAGTTCGTACCACGGAACAGGGTACGAGCAGTACTTC,CASSSYHGTGYEQYF
TRBJ2-1,NA,TRBV28,TRBD2,TGTGCCAGCAGTCAGGGACTAGTATACAATGAGCAGTTCTTC,CASSQGLVYNEQFF
TRBJ2-3,NA,TRBV4-2,TRBD2,TGTGCCAGCAGCCAGGGAGCAGGCGGGGGTAGCACAGATACGCAGTATTTT,CASSQGAGGGSTDTQYF